This T cell receptor (beta chain) was captured in a study of T cells in Graves' hyperthyroidism and ophthalmopathy. This CDR3 has 14 amino acids. V gave up 8 bases and J gave up 2 bases; unmatched junction bases: 6. Germline V gene lookup returns CDR1 LNHDA and CDR2 SQIVND (reference sequence). The TCR beta CDR3 regions underwent amplification using RNA transcripts as the source. The TCR CDR3 first-round RT-PCR relied on the HTBI primer set. TCRdb called the multiplex PCR reads again in MiXCR, with one record for every CDR3 protein. Of hundreds of thousands of distinct CDR3 sequences in the sample, over 12% were seen once. In regard to this clonotype: Its specificity is unknown.

Points from the study as a whole: Researchers report that a 13 V-J model separated ophthalmopathy from stable hyperthyroidism. Among thyroid clonotypes expanded above 0.001, most also appeared in blood. The model's output predicted ophthalmopathy at a median of roughly 6.9 months prior to onset.

Each ophthalmopathy patient scored at least 3 on the Clinical Activity Score and at least 4 on NOSPECS grade, with duration under 3 months. This clonotype was sampled from an older woman with Graves' ophthalmopathy. The J gene is TRBJ1-2, the V gene TRBV19, with 9 positions matching TRBD1. The sample consisted of blood. The CDR3 nucleotides are TGTGCCAGTGAAAAGGGACAGGGAAACTATGGCTACACCTTC. Its protein is CASEKGQGNYGYTF.